Sequencing of this T cell receptor beta chain was carried out in a study of beta chain features in type 1 diabetes. Study context: The patients were much like the healthy donors in age, gender and cell yields. Overall study results and limits: There was a moderate but significant shortening of TCRB CDR3s in all four CD4+ subsets of Type 1 diabetes patients.

This clone appeared a few times. Its antigen is undetermined. This CDR3 comprises 14 residues. Trimming pared 4 bases from V and 5 bases from J, leaving 14 bases between. The germline V gene has CDR1 MNHEY and CDR2 SMNVEV (reference sequence). All of the isolated RNA was reverse transcribed, so expressed TCRB transcripts were sequenced. The data were produced by immunoSEQ multiplex PCR, yet TCRdb's version contains in-frame clones alone and is incomplete. The repertoire holds more than 100,000 clones, with roughly 10% as singletons. Sequencing input: central memory CD4+ T cells from blood. The sequence was obtained from a man aged 25-45 years with type 1 diabetes. The chain recombines TRBV27 with TRBJ1-1; D perhaps matches TRBD1 (5 bases). DNA for the CDR3: TGTGCCAGCAGTTCGTCTCGGGGGAAGACTGAAGCTTTCTTT. It yields the protein CASSSSRGKTEAFF.